A single sample gave rise to the 24 T cell receptor beta chains below, sequenced in a study of T cell repertoires in cytomegalovirus infection. One entry per CDR3 protein results from TCRdb running MiXCR on the reads. The table records under 150,000 distinct CDR3 sequences, less than 9.5% of them present only once. Source material: PBMCs. These receptors were obtained from a human donor in good health (CMV status not recorded). Some clones in this sample may be carry-over from other donors' samples.

The chain carries TRBV5-1 and TRBJ1-1; D is undetermined. Trimming removed 4 bases from V and 5 bases from J, with 15 bases in between. Germline CDR1 and CDR2: SGHRS and YFSETQ. The CDR3 runs to 14 residues. The CDR3 here is CASSPPGGWTEAFF. The CDR3 DNA sequence: TGCGCCAGCAGCCCGCCAGGAGGATGGACTGAAGCTTTCTTT.

This clonotype was seen more than once but under ten times. The CDR3 loop reads CASSPETNSPLHF. The CDR3 DNA reads TGTGCCAGTAGTCCAGAAACTAATTCACCCCTCCACTTT. The rearrangement joins TRBV19 to TRBJ1-6; D remains unclear. In germline, CDR1 is LNHDA, CDR2 SQIVND (reference sequence). Trimming took off 5 bases at V and 6 bases at J, with 8 bases between the two ends. The CDR3 has 13 residues.

This clonotype was counted many times. The chain joins TRBV6-5 to TRBJ2-7; TRBD1 matches at 8 bases. The CDR3 length is 14 residues. Germline CDR1 is MNHEY and CDR2 is SVGAGI. Trimming removed 4 bases from V and 2 bases from J; junction bases left unmatched: 4. The CDR3 spells CASSFTGQAYEQYF. The CDR3 DNA reads as TGTGCCAGCAGTTTCACGGGACAGGCCTACGAGCAGTACTTC.

This rearrangement joins TRBV2 to TRBJ2-1, with D unclear. The CDR3 is made up of 14 amino acids. Germline-derived CDR1 and CDR2 are SNHLY and FYNNEI. V was shortened by 3 bases and J by 0 bases, with 6 bases between the two germline ends. This CDR3 reads CASSDQSSYNEQFF. Here the CDR3 DNA reads TGTGCCAGCAGTGATCAGAGCTCCTACAATGAGCAGTTCTTC.

This clonotype showed up just a few times. V usage is TRBV20-1 and J usage is TRBJ2-7; 10 bases are shared with TRBD1. CDR1 is DFQATT, CDR2 SNEGSKA, per germline (reference sequence). With 7 bases clipped from V and 3 bases from J, the junction kept 15 bases outside the gene matches. This CDR3 is built from 16 residues. The chain's CDR3 is CSGWPGQGTAGYEQYF. DNA of the CDR3: TGCAGTGGATGGCCGGGACAGGGGACCGCCGGCTACGAGCAGTACTTC.

The sample holds a few counts of this clonotype. This chain joins TRBV20-1 and TRBJ2-3; 9 bases map to TRBD2. The V and J ends lost 7 bases and 2 bases, in that order; junction bases with no gene match: 4. Germline lookup yields CDR1 DFQATT and CDR2 SNEGSKA (reference sequence). There are 13 residues in the CDR3. In nucleotides, the CDR3 is TGCAGTGTATTAGCGGGAGTCACAGATACGCAGTATTTT. Amino acids: CSVLAGVTDTQYF.

In this sample, this clonotype turned up many times. The gene calls are TRBV7-2 and TRBJ1-4; D possibly corresponds to TRBD1 (6 bases). Trimming took off 5 bases at V and 7 bases at J, with 14 bases between the two ends. The germline gives CDR1 SGHTA, CDR2 FQGNSA. CDR3 size: 14 residues. CDR3 in DNA: TGTGCCAGCAGCCTTCAGGGGCTTGGTGAAAAACTGTTTTTT. It yields the protein CASSLQGLGEKLFF.

Ten or more counts support this clonotype. The chain has TRBV7-2 and TRBJ2-1; D call uncertain. The length of the CDR3 is 13 residues. Germline CDR1 and CDR2: SGHTA and FQGNSA. V lost 1 base, J lost 4 bases, and 5 bases lay in between. CDR3: CASSLGQYNEQFF. In nucleotides, the CDR3 is TGTGCCAGCAGCTTAGGGCAATACAATGAGCAGTTCTTC.

This clonotype occurred many times. The V call is TRBV28, the J call TRBJ1-1; D remains unclear. The CDR3 totals 13 residues. Trimming shortened V by 6 bases and J by 1 base, and 9 bases separated the two germline ends. The germline CDR1 and CDR2 sequences are MDHEN and SYDVKM. The DNA for the CDR3 is TGTGCCAGCAGGGGTGGCAAGAACACTGAAGCTTTCTTT. As protein: CASRGGKNTEAFF.

This clonotype occurred a few times. The genes are TRBV12-3 or TRBV12-4 and TRBJ1-1; perhaps TRBD1 as D (6 bases). The germline V and J ends were trimmed by 2 bases and 3 bases, with 13 bases remaining between them. The CDR3 has 15 residues. In DNA form, the CDR3 reads TGTGCCAGCAGTTTAAGGACAGCAGCAGACACTGAAGCTTTCTTT. This gives the protein CASSLRTAADTEAFF.

This clonotype was counted ten times or more. The chain joins TRBV7-2 to TRBJ1-5, with no clear D. This CDR3 region has 12 residues. Germline V gene data show CDR1 as SGHTA and CDR2 as FQGNSA. V was pared by 1 base and J by 9 bases, with 7 bases between. CDR3 in DNA: TGTGCCAGCAGCTTAGATGGCAGGCCCCAGCATTTT. It is translated as CASSLDGRPQHF.

The V gene is TRBV19, the J gene TRBJ2-7, with TRBD1 identical over 9 bases. The CDR3 totals 13 residues. V gave up 10 bases and J gave up 4 bases; unmatched junction bases: 8. Germline V gene data show CDR1 as LNHDA and CDR2 as SQIVND (reference sequence). The CDR3 coding sequence is TGTGCCACCCGGGACAGGGAGACGTACGAGCAGTACTTC. It codes for CATRDRETYEQYF.

V and J are TRBV28 and TRBJ2-1; the D call may be TRBD1 or TRBD2 (5 bases each). Trimming left V 3 bases short and J 7 bases short, with 19 bases between. CDR3 length: 16 residues. CDR1 and CDR2 (germline): MDHEN, SYDVKM. The CDR3 DNA reads TGTGCCAGCAGTTTGGCCCCGACAGCGGACCTAAATGAGCAGTTCTTC. Protein product: CASSLAPTADLNEQFF.

This clonotype was counted many times. V gene TRBV10-3 combines with J gene TRBJ1-5, with D unclear. V lost 0 bases to trimming and J lost 2 bases, with 11 bases between them. The CDR3 has 16 amino acids. Germline V gene sequence: CDR1 ENHRY, CDR2 SYGVKD. Written as DNA, the CDR3 is TGTGCCATCAGTGAGTCGCCAGGAAAAGGCAATCAGCCCCAGCATTTT. Translated, it gives CAISESPGKGNQPQHF.

This clonotype has ten or more counts. The chain employs TRBV7-2 and TRBJ2-4, with D unclear. The CDR3 is 17 residues long. Between the trimmed V and J ends, which lost 5 bases and 0 bases, there was a span of 17 bases. Germline V lookup: CDR1 SGHTA, CDR2 FQGNSA. The chain's CDR3 is CASSPPYERLAKNIQYF. CDR3 nucleotide sequence: TGTGCCAGCAGCCCGCCCTACGAGCGTCTAGCCAAAAACATTCAGTACTTC.

Ten or more counts support this clonotype. CDR3 sequence: CASSQWTKNTEAFF. The CDR3 nucleotides read TGTGCCAGCAGTCAATGGACGAAGAACACTGAAGCTTTCTTT. The V and J genes are TRBV28 and TRBJ1-1; D not resolved. This CDR3 contains 14 residues. Trimming left V 5 bases short and J 1 base short, with 11 bases between. CDR1 MDHEN and CDR2 SYDVKM come from the germline V gene.

The chain carries TRBV28 and TRBJ2-1; 8 nucleotides align to TRBD2. The V gene end was trimmed by 3 bases and the J gene end by 3 bases; junction bases not matched to a gene: 16. CDR1 is MDHEN and CDR2 is SYDVKM in the germline V gene. The CDR3 covers 19 residues. In nucleotides, the CDR3 is TGTGCCAGCAGTTTCCCACACCCCTATAGGACTAGCAACTACAATGAGCAGTTCTTC. This sequence encodes CASSFPHPYRTSNYNEQFF.

The chain is built from TRBV2 and TRBJ2-1; TRBD2 might be the D (6 bases). This CDR3 region has 15 residues. V was cut by 7 bases and J by 7 bases, with 20 bases left in between. Germline CDR1 SNHLY, CDR2 FYNNEI. CDR3 sequence: CASTSERVRGNEQFF. CDR3 DNA: TGTGCCAGCACCTCCGAGCGGGTCCGGGGGAATGAGCAGTTCTTC.

The table lists this clonotype with many counts. This chain links TRBV28 with TRBJ1-5; 7 nucleotides agree with TRBD1. V dropped 4 bases and J dropped 6; count of bases not matched to a gene: 9. Germline V gene data show CDR1 as MDHEN and CDR2 as SYDVKM. The CDR3 length is 15 residues. The CDR3 reads CASSSDRERGQPQHF. CDR3 bases: TGTGCCAGCAGTTCCGACAGGGAAAGGGGTCAGCCCCAGCATTTT.

As DNA, the CDR3 is TGTGCCAGCACCAATGGACAGGGAAGCAATCAGCCCCAGCATTTT. Protein product: CASTNGQGSNQPQHF. V usage is TRBV2 and J usage is TRBJ1-5; 8 nucleotides align to TRBD1. The junction had 6 bases not matched to a gene; V was cut back by 7 bases and J by 1 base. From germline, CDR1 is SNHLY and CDR2 FYNNEI. This CDR3 spans 15 amino acids.

Only a few counts were recorded for this clonotype. The chain has TRBV20-1 and TRBJ2-3, with 14 nucleotides matching TRBD2. There are 15 residues in the CDR3. Germline CDR1 is DFQATT and CDR2 is SNEGSKA (reference sequence). With V trimmed by 5 bases and J by 7 bases, 8 bases remained unmatched. The DNA of the CDR3 is TGCAGTGCTCCTGGGACTAGCGGGGGAATATATACGCAGTATTTT. It translates to CSAPGTSGGIYTQYF.

At least ten counts were recorded for this clonotype. V gene TRBV12-3 or TRBV12-4 combines with J gene TRBJ1-2; D is uncertain. V was cut by 3 bases and J by 4 bases, with 12 bases left in between. CDR3 size: 14 residues. CDR3 region: CASSFLGISYGYTF. DNA for the CDR3: TGTGCCAGCAGTTTTTTGGGGATCTCCTATGGCTACACCTTC.

There are many counts of this clonotype. Written as DNA, the CDR3 is TGTGCCAGCAGCTTAACCTCAGGCCCACATCAGCCCCAGCATTTT. It is translated as CASSLTSGPHQPQHF. V is TRBV7-2 and J is TRBJ1-5, with D unclear. This CDR3 has 15 amino acids. The germline gives CDR1 SGHTA, CDR2 FQGNSA. The V gene lost 2 bases and the J gene lost 5 bases, with 13 bases spanning the gap. Complete variable domain (other parts from reference TRBV7-2 and TRBJ1-5): GAGVSQSPSNKVTEKGKDVELRCDPISGHTALYWYRQSLGQGLEFLIYFQGNSAPDKSGLPSDRFSAERTGGSVSTLTIQRTQQEDSAVYLCASSLTSGPHQPQHFGDGTRLSIL.

V usage is TRBV20-1 and J usage is TRBJ2-5; possible D gene TRBD1, 5 bases. V was shortened by 5 bases and J by 5 bases, with 15 bases between the two germline ends. Germline V gene data show CDR1 as DFQATT and CDR2 as SNEGSKA (reference sequence). The CDR3 totals 13 residues. CDR3 in DNA: TGCAGTGCTTGGGGCTCAGTTGGGGAGACCCAGTACTTC. It is translated as CSAWGSVGETQYF.